The rows below give T cell receptor beta chains drawn from one sample of a study of T cells after yellow fever vaccination. TCRdb called the 5' RACE reads again in MiXCR, with one record for every CDR3 protein. This table holds 300,000 to 400,000 distinct CDR3 sequences, 8% to 10% found once. The sequencing here drew on PBMCs, taken on the day of the first yellow fever vaccination. These receptors all stem from a man between 18 and 35 years old who received the YFV17D yellow fever vaccine. Both conserved end residues are part of each CDR3. Fields, in order: D gene, V gene, clone size, J gene, CDR3 DNA, CDR3 protein. The D gene is left open where the match is weak. The size field is filled for only some rows; it gives once, few, many or a size class.

NA,TRBV5-1,few,TRBJ2-3,TGCGCCAGCAGCTTTTCGGGACTCGACACAGATACGCAGTATTTT,CASSFSGLDTDTQYF
TRBD2,TRBV12-3/TRBV12-4,NA,TRBJ2-5,TGTGCCAGCGGTACTAGCGGGGGGGAATTTGGGACCCAGTACTTC,CASGTSGGEFGTQYF
TRBD2,TRBV20-1,many,TRBJ2-5,TGCAGTGCGCGAAGACTAGCGGGGGACCAAGAGACCCAGTACTTC,CSARRLAGDQETQYF
NA,TRBV7-9,few,TRBJ2-7,TGTGCCAGCAGCCTACAGGGAGGTTACGAGCAGTACTTC,CASSLQGGYEQYF
NA,TRBV19,NA,TRBJ2-2,TGTGGAGCTGGGACCGGGGAGCTGTTTTTT,CGAGTGELFF
NA,TRBV24-1,many,TRBJ2-1,TGTGCCACCAGTTTAGACAGGATGGACAATGAGCAGTTCTTC,CATSLDRMDNEQFF
TRBD2,TRBV20-1,many,TRBJ2-7,TGCAGTGCTTTCCCAATAGCGGGTAGCTCCTACGAGCAGTACTTC,CSAFPIAGSSYEQYF
NA,TRBV12-3/TRBV12-4,NA,TRBJ2-3,TGTGCCAGCACGGCCCTGGAGACGCAGTATTTT,CASTALETQYF
NA,TRBV12-3/TRBV12-4,NA,TRBJ1-1,TGTGCCAGCAGTCCGGACAGCTACAACACTGAAGCTTTCTTT,CASSPDSYNTEAFF
TRBD1,TRBV5-1,NA,TRBJ2-3,TGCGCCAGCAGCCCGATGACAGGGAACCCAGATACGCAGTATTTT,CASSPMTGNPDTQYF
TRBD2,TRBV5-1,few,TRBJ2-3,TGCGCCAGCAGCCTTGGACTAGCGGAGCTCACAGATACGCAGTATTTT,CASSLGLAELTDTQYF
NA,TRBV4-3,NA,TRBJ2-3,TGCGCCAGCAGCCAAGAGGCGAGGGGTAACACAGATACGCAGTATTTT,CASSQEARGNTDTQYF
NA,TRBV9,many,TRBJ1-1,TGTGCCAGCAGCCCAACAAGGGGGGCCCTTACTGAAGCTTTCTTT,CASSPTRGALTEAFF
NA,TRBV19,NA,TRBJ2-6,TGTGCCAGTAGTATATACGACGGAGGAGCTGGAGGGGCCAACGTCCTGACTTTC,CASSIYDGGAGGANVLTF
NA,TRBV20-1,few,TRBJ2-7,TGCAGTGCTAGGCGAGGGGGGGGGCCTTACGAGCAGTACTTC,CSARRGGGPYEQYF
NA,TRBV20-1,NA,TRBJ1-6,TGCAGTGCTTTATATACAGGGCCGAATTCACCCCTCCACTTT,CSALYTGPNSPLHF
NA,TRBV4-3,NA,TRBJ2-3,TGCGCCAGCAGCCAAGAATGGGGGCCGTTTAGCACAGATACGCAGTATTTT,CASSQEWGPFSTDTQYF
TRBD2,TRBV29-1,few,TRBJ2-1,TGCAGCGTTGAAGATCTAAGTCGGGGGGGTAGGGGTGAGCAGTTCTTC,CSVEDLSRGGRGEQFF
TRBD2,TRBV7-2,many,TRBJ2-1,TGTGCCAGCAGCTTAGCGTTAGCGGGGCACAATGAGCAGTTCTTC,CASSLALAGHNEQFF
NA,TRBV6-1,NA,TRBJ1-1,TGTGCCAGCAGTGAAGCGTGGAAGAACACTGAAGCTTTCTTT,CASSEAWKNTEAFF
NA,TRBV29-1,NA,TRBJ1-3,TGCAGCGTTGAACGACAGTTCTCTGGAAACACCATATATTTT,CSVERQFSGNTIYF
TRBD1,TRBV7-2,NA,TRBJ2-3,TGTGCCAGCAGACCGGACAGGGGGCTGGGGACAGATACGCAGTATTTT,CASRPDRGLGTDTQYF
NA,TRBV6-5,few,TRBJ2-7,TGTGCCAGCAGTTACTCGACGGGGGTAGACGAGCAGTACTTC,CASSYSTGVDEQYF
NA,TRBV4-3,NA,TRBJ2-3,TGCGCCAGCAGCCAAGATGATGGTTTTATAGATACGCAGTATTTT,CASSQDDGFIDTQYF
NA,TRBV5-4,many,TRBJ2-3,TGTGCCAGCAGCCGCACAGATACGCAGTATTTT,CASSRTDTQYF
TRBD1,TRBV12-3/TRBV12-4,NA,TRBJ1-1,TGTGCCAGCAGTTTAGGCGACGACAGGGAGAGAGGCACTGAAGCTTTCTTT,CASSLGDDRERGTEAFF
NA,TRBV4-1,NA,TRBJ2-1,TGCGCCAGCAGCCAAGATGGGTCGTTAAGCTCCTACAATGAGCAGTTCTTC,CASSQDGSLSSYNEQFF
NA,TRBV6-5,NA,TRBJ1-1,TGTGCCAGCAGTTACCCGTTCGGCGCAGAAAAGATGAACACTGAAGCTTTCTTT,CASSYPFGAEKMNTEAFF
NA,TRBV18,NA,TRBJ1-2,TGTGCCAGCACACCCACGGGACTTGATGGCTACACCTTC,CASTPTGLDGYTF
NA,TRBV7-2,NA,TRBJ2-3,TGTGCCAGCAGCTTAGTACAAAGCAAGACAGATACGCAGTATTTT,CASSLVQSKTDTQYF
NA,TRBV5-1,few,TRBJ1-1,TGCGCCAGCAGGGAGGGGAACACTGAAGCTTTCTTT,CASREGNTEAFF
NA,TRBV5-4,once,TRBJ2-1,TGTGCCAGCACCCCGTTGTTGGGACCCAATGAGCAGTTCTTC,CASTPLLGPNEQFF
TRBD2,TRBV20-1,few,TRBJ2-1,TGCAGTGCTAGAACGTACAGCGGGAGAGACAATGAGCAGTTCTTC,CSARTYSGRDNEQFF
NA,TRBV7-2,NA,TRBJ1-1,TGTGCCAGCAGCTTAGCCCCGCGTCCGGGACGGAGTAGGACTGAAGCTTTCTTT,CASSLAPRPGRSRTEAFF
NA,TRBV28,once,TRBJ2-7,TGTGCCAGCAGTTTATCAGGGCCCCACTACGAGCAGTACTTC,CASSLSGPHYEQYF
TRBD1,TRBV5-4,NA,TRBJ2-1,TGTGCCAGCAGCCAGGGACAGGGGATGGCTGGCTATGAGCAGTTCTTC,CASSQGQGMAGYEQFF
TRBD1,TRBV12-3/TRBV12-4,NA,TRBJ2-5,TGTGCCAGCAGTTTTAGGGACAGGGGGATAGAGACCCAGTACTTC,CASSFRDRGIETQYF
NA,TRBV4-3,many,TRBJ2-1,TGCGCCAGCAGCCAAGCGGGGGCGGGGGACAATGAGCAGTTCTTC,CASSQAGAGDNEQFF
NA,TRBV20-1,few,TRBJ2-5,TGCAGTGCCCCGGGACGGAACCAAGAGACCCAGTACTTC,CSAPGRNQETQYF
NA,TRBV18,NA,TRBJ2-5,TGTGCCAGCTCACCAAATAGGCTCCAAGAGACCCAGTACTTC,CASSPNRLQETQYF
NA,TRBV12-3/TRBV12-4,few,TRBJ1-1,TGTGCCAGCAGTTTAGCTCCGGGATCCACCTTT,CASSLAPGSTF
NA,TRBV3-1,NA,TRBJ2-3,TGTGCCACCTCCGGGCAGGTCCGCAGGGATATAGGAACAGATACGCAGTATTTT,CATSGQVRRDIGTDTQYF
NA,TRBV7-8,many,TRBJ2-2,TGTGCCAGCAGCCCCACGGGCGGGGATAAGACCGGGGAGCTGTTTTTT,CASSPTGGDKTGELFF
TRBD2,TRBV20-1,NA,TRBJ2-3,TGCAGTGCAAGCAGGACTAGCGGGGGCACAGATACGCAGTATTTT,CSASRTSGGTDTQYF
NA,TRBV13,many,TRBJ2-5,TGTGCCAGCAGCTTGAGTAGTGCCCAAGAGACCCAGTACTTC,CASSLSSAQETQYF
NA,TRBV6-1,NA,TRBJ1-1,TGTGCCAGCAACGCAGGGTATTGGGCTGAAGCTTTCTTT,CASNAGYWAEAFF
NA,TRBV4-3,many,TRBJ2-3,TGCGCCAGCAGCCAAACAGGAGGGACAGGCACAGATACGCAGTATTTT,CASSQTGGTGTDTQYF
NA,TRBV18,NA,TRBJ1-5,TGTGCCAGCTCACCACAGGCGGGGTATAGCAATCAGCCCCAGCATTTT,CASSPQAGYSNQPQHF
NA,TRBV5-1,few,TRBJ2-5,TGCGCCAGCAGCTCCACCGGTAACCTTGGTCTTTCAGAGACCCAGTACTTC,CASSSTGNLGLSETQYF
TRBD2,TRBV7-9,few,TRBJ2-5,TGTGCCAGCAGCTTCAGCCTAGCGGGGGTAGAGACCCAGTACTTC,CASSFSLAGVETQYF
TRBD1,TRBV28,few,TRBJ2-1,TGTGCCAGCAGTTTACGGGACAGTGGTTTAGGAGAGCAGTTCTTC,CASSLRDSGLGEQFF